Following are 30 T cell receptor beta chains from one sample sequenced in a study of blood T cell repertoires in COVID-19. Using immunoSEQ multiplex PCR, the repertoire was profiled, and TCRdb retains in-frame clones only, with some absent. The sample holds about 150,000 clones, approximately 90% seen once. The specimen sequenced was peripheral blood. The receptors were gathered from a woman aged 70-85 years with acute or convalescent COVID-19.

The CDR3 here is CASSNQRVANEKLFF. Here the CDR3 DNA reads TGTGCCAGCTCCAACCAGCGGGTAGCTAATGAAAAACTGTTTTTT. The genes are TRBV18 and TRBJ1-4; unclear D gene. CDR1 and CDR2 (germline): KGHSH, LQKENI. The CDR3 has 15 residues. Trimming cost V 6 bases and J 3 bases, with 14 bases left between them.

This clone was counted a single time. The V call is TRBV27, the J call TRBJ2-1, with 7 bases identical to TRBD2. CDR3 length: 20 residues. Unmatched junction bases numbered 22, after V lost 4 bases and J lost 4 bases. Germline V lookup: CDR1 MNHEY, CDR2 SMNVEV (reference sequence). The CDR3 sequence: CASSSYRTRSSPTNYNEQFF. CDR3 in DNA: TGTGCCAGCAGTTCTTATCGGACTAGATCGAGCCCAACTAATTACAATGAGCAGTTCTTC.

This clone has a handful of counts. The chain recombines TRBV14 with TRBJ1-3; unclear D gene. V gave up 0 bases and J gave up 0 bases, with 12 bases separating them. The CDR3 spans 17 residues. Germline V gene data show CDR1 as SGHDN and CDR2 as FVKESK. The chain's CDR3 is CASSQDLPGISGNTIYF. The CDR3 nucleotides are TGTGCCAGCAGCCAAGATCTTCCGGGGATCTCTGGAAACACCATATATTTT.

DNA of the CDR3: TGTGCCAGCAGCACTGGACAGGGTGATCAGCCCCAGCATTTT. This encodes CASSTGQGDQPQHF. V and J are TRBV7-9 and TRBJ1-5; 8 positions agree with TRBD1. The CDR3 extends over 14 amino acids. Germline V CDR1 and CDR2: SEHNR, FQNEAQ (reference sequence). With V trimmed by 5 bases and J by 5 bases, 5 bases remained unmatched.

The chain combines TRBV30 with TRBJ2-4, with TRBD1 identical over 9 bases. The length of the CDR3 is 14 residues. Germline assignment: CDR1 GTSNPN and CDR2 SVGIG (reference sequence). V shed 2 bases and J 6 bases; nucleotides not matched to a gene: 5. The CDR3 coding sequence is TGTGCCTGGAGTTTGGGGACAGGGAGAAACATTCAGTACTTC. Translation: CAWSLGTGRNIQYF.

This clone showed up just a few times. The chain combines TRBV28 with TRBJ1-5; D possibly corresponds to TRBD1 (5 bases). Trimming cost V 2 bases and J 0 bases, with 14 bases left between them. This CDR3 is 17 amino acids long. In germline, CDR1 is MDHEN, CDR2 SYDVKM. CDR3 bases: TGTGCCAGCAGTTTAAGGGGCAGTGGGATTAGCAATCAGCCCCAGCATTTT. Protein sequence: CASSLRGSGISNQPQHF.

The V and J genes are TRBV5-5 and TRBJ1-2; 8 bases line up with TRBD1. The CDR3 has 16 residues. Unmatched junction bases numbered 8, after V lost 0 bases and J lost 4 bases. Germline V gene lookup returns CDR1 SGHKS and CDR2 YYEKEE (reference sequence). CDR3 residues: CASSLEDRANFYGYTF. In DNA form, the CDR3 reads TGTGCCAGCAGCTTGGAGGACAGGGCTAACTTCTATGGCTACACCTTC.

By frequency in the sample, this clone is medium-sized. The chain employs TRBV4-2 and TRBJ1-3, with 9 nucleotides matching TRBD1. CDR1 and CDR2 (germline): LGHNA, YNFKEQ. V lost 2 bases, J lost 5 bases, and 10 bases stayed unmatched. The CDR3 has 17 residues. CDR3 coding DNA: TGTGCCAGCAGCCAAAGGGAACAGGGGGCGCACAGAAACACCATATATTTT. It yields the protein CASSQREQGAHRNTIYF.

J is TRBJ1-1 and V is TRBV19, with a weak D call TRBD1 (6 bases). This CDR3 is 15 amino acids long. Germline V gene data show CDR1 as LNHDA and CDR2 as SQIVND (reference sequence). The germline V and J ends were trimmed by 5 bases and 4 bases, with 17 bases remaining between them. DNA for the CDR3: TGTGCCAGTAGTTCCCGTGGGGGCAAAGCCACTGAAGCTTTCTTT. Protein: CASSSRGGKATEAFF.

The V gene is TRBV6-5, the J gene TRBJ1-1; 9 positions agree with TRBD1. The junction had 9 bases not matched to a gene; V was cut back by 6 bases and J by 7 bases. Germline-derived CDR1 and CDR2 are MNHEY and SVGAGI. The CDR3 has 14 amino acids. The CDR3 reads CASRPGTGIFEAFF. CDR3 DNA sequence: TGTGCCAGCAGGCCCGGGACAGGGATCTTTGAAGCTTTCTTT.

In regard to this clone: The junction does not match germline at one end; this may be a read error. The rearrangement joins TRBV7-2 to TRBJ1-1; TRBD1 agrees at 9 bases. The CDR3 has 15 amino acids. Germline CDR1 reads SGHTA; CDR2 reads FQGNSA. For the CDR3, the DNA is TGTGCCAGCAGCTTAAGGCGAGGTCCGGGACAGGGAGTGGATTTT. Residues: CASSLRRGPGQGVDF.

The CDR3 DNA is TGTGCCAGCAGTGAAGGGACAGGGCGCACTGAAGCTTTCTTT. Translation: CASSEGTGRTEAFF. The V and J genes are TRBV2 and TRBJ1-1, with 8 bases that match TRBD1. CDR3 length equals 14 residues. Germline lookup yields CDR1 SNHLY and CDR2 FYNNEI. V trimming: 1 base; J trimming: 4 bases; junction bases outside the gene matches: 2.

V is TRBV2 and J is TRBJ1-5; no clear D. The germline V and J ends were trimmed by 9 bases and 0 bases, with 12 bases remaining between them. Germline V CDR1 and CDR2: SNHLY, FYNNEI. The CDR3 spans 14 residues. CDR3 sequence reads: CASTRAYSNQPQHF. CDR3 in DNA: TGTGCCAGTACGCGGGCTTATAGCAATCAGCCCCAGCATTTT.

The genes are TRBV4-1 and TRBJ1-5; possible D gene TRBD1, 6 bases. With 1 base removed from V and 7 bases from J, the gap between germline ends came to 14 bases. Germline assignment: CDR1 MGHRA and CDR2 YSYEKL. The CDR3 covers 15 residues. The CDR3 DNA sequence: TGCGCCAGCAGCCAAGGTCTGGCAGGGGTGCAGCCCCAGCATTTT. Amino acid sequence: CASSQGLAGVQPQHF.

The J gene is TRBJ2-1, the V gene TRBV15; D remains ambiguous. The CDR3 runs to 16 residues. Between the trimmed V and J ends, which lost 0 bases and 0 bases, there was a span of 9 bases. Germline V gene lookup returns CDR1 LNHNV and CDR2 YYDKDF (reference sequence). The CDR3 region has the DNA TGTGCCACCAGCAGAGATAGGAGTTACTCCTACAATGAGCAGTTCTTC. This translates into CATSRDRSYSYNEQFF. Full variable domain (outside the CDR3, taken from reference TRBV15 and TRBJ2-1): DAMVIQNPRYQVTQFGKPVTLSCSQTLNHNVMYWYQQKSSQAPKLLFHYYDKDFNNEADTPDNFQSRRPNTSFCFLDIRSPGLGDTAMYLCATSRDRSYSYNEQFFGPGTRLTVL.

The chain links TRBV2 to TRBJ1-4; possible D gene TRBD1, 6 bases. The CDR3 has 15 residues. Germline V gene data show CDR1 as SNHLY and CDR2 as FYNNEI. Trimming took 1 base from V and 3 from J, leaving 9 bases between them. CDR3 DNA sequence: TGTGCCAGCAGTGAAGTGGGGGCCTCTAATGAAAAACTGTTTTTT. This sequence encodes CASSEVGASNEKLFF.

The V and J genes are TRBV5-1 and TRBJ1-6; a possible D gene is TRBD1 (5 bases). This CDR3 region has 15 residues. V was clipped by 0 bases and J by 7 bases, with 11 bases between them. From germline, CDR1 is SGHRS and CDR2 YFSETQ. The CDR3 region is CASSLGQGLNSPLHF. CDR3 DNA: TGCGCCAGCAGCTTGGGGCAGGGACTCAATTCACCCCTCCACTTT.

This clone was seen only a few times. The chain employs TRBV7-2 and TRBJ1-6; D is ambiguous. V lost 5 bases, J lost 6 bases, and 14 bases lay in between. The CDR3 sequence is 15 residues long. Germline V CDR1 and CDR2: SGHTA, FQGNSA. In DNA form, the CDR3 reads TGTGCCAGCAGCCTAAACAGCTTAATTAATTCACCCCTCCACTTT. This sequence encodes CASSLNSLINSPLHF.

The chain carries TRBV7-2 and TRBJ2-4; D is ambiguous. The CDR3 spans 13 residues. The V end lost 3 bases, the J end lost 9 bases, and 12 bases lay between the germline ends. Per the germline V gene, CDR1 is SGHTA and CDR2 is FQGNSA. CDR3 bases: TGTGCCAGCAGCTTGAGAGGATTTGCCATTCAGTACTTC. As protein: CASSLRGFAIQYF. Full variable domain (missing parts from reference TRBV7-2 and TRBJ2-4): GAGVSQSPSNKVTEKGKDVELRCDPISGHTALYWYRQSLGQGLEFLIYFQGNSAPDKSGLPSDRFSAERTGGSVSTLTIQRTQQEDSAVYLCASSLRGFAIQYFGAGTRLSVL.

V and J are TRBV18 and TRBJ1-2, with a tentative D call TRBD1 (6 bases). Trimming cost V 3 bases and J 6 bases, with 17 bases left between them. The germline gives CDR1 KGHSH, CDR2 LQKENI. The CDR3 is made up of 15 amino acids. CDR3 DNA: TGTGCCAGCTCACCTATACAGACAGGATATGATGGCTACACCTTC. Its protein product is CASSPIQTGYDGYTF.

The rearrangement uses TRBV3-1 (or the pseudogene TRBV3-2) and TRBJ2-7; D not certain. V was shortened by 1 base and J by 0 bases, with 10 bases between the two germline ends. The CDR3 runs 15 residues. From germline, CDR1 is LGHDT and CDR2 YNNKEL (reference sequence). CDR3 sequence (DNA): TGTGCCAGCAGCCAAGTTCCTTTAATCTCCTACGAGCAGTACTTC. Protein sequence: CASSQVPLISYEQYF.

The chain has TRBV2 and TRBJ1-1, with 10 bases that match TRBD1. CDR1 and CDR2 (germline): SNHLY, FYNNEI. This CDR3 comprises 14 residues. Trimming took 6 bases from V and 8 from J; bases not matched to a gene: 9. The CDR3 here is CASRGDRGRGEAFF. CDR3 DNA: TGTGCCAGCAGGGGGGACAGGGGCAGGGGCGAAGCTTTCTTT.

This clone was picked up one time. The rearrangement links TRBV5-4 to TRBJ2-5; possibly TRBD1 for D (6 bases). The CDR3 is 14 amino acids. Germline-derived CDR1 and CDR2 are SGHNT and YYREEE (reference sequence). Deletions cut 4 bases from V and 5 bases from J, with 15 bases between. The CDR3 nucleotides read TGTGCCAGCAGCCCCAAGGCAGGGGCCGAGACCCAGTACTTC. Encoded protein: CASSPKAGAETQYF. The full variable domain, in which reference TRBV5-4 and TRBJ2-5 provide the parts outside the CDR3, is ETGVTQSPTHLIKTRGQQVTLRCSSQSGHNTVSWYQQALGQGPQFIFQYYREEENGRGNFPPRFSGLQFPNYSSELNVNALELDDSALYLCASSPKAGAETQYFGPGTRLLVL.

The gene calls are TRBV3-1 (or the pseudogene TRBV3-2) and TRBJ1-3, with TRBD1 identical over 9 bases. Losses at the gene ends were 4 bases for V and 0 bases for J; bases not matched to a gene: 1. This CDR3 has 15 amino acids. Germline lookup yields CDR1 LGHDT and CDR2 YNNKEL (reference sequence). The CDR3 DNA follows: TGTGCCAGCAGCCGGGGACAGGGCTCTGGAAACACCATATATTTT. Translating it yields CASSRGQGSGNTIYF.

The chain joins TRBV5-4 to TRBJ1-6, with D maybe TRBD1 (5 bases). This CDR3 has 15 residues. Germline V gene sequence: CDR1 SGHNT, CDR2 YYREEE (reference sequence). V was cut by 2 bases and J by 8 bases, with 14 bases left in between. The DNA for the CDR3 is TGTGCCAGCAGCTTATTGAGCCAGGGCTATTCACCCCTCCACTTT. Translated, it gives CASSLLSQGYSPLHF.

V and J are TRBV5-1 and TRBJ2-3; D gene ambiguous. Trimming removed 3 bases at V and 3 bases at J, with 5 bases between. The length of the CDR3 is 12 residues. The germline gives CDR1 SGHRS, CDR2 YFSETQ. The CDR3 DNA sequence: TGCGCCAGCAGCTCTTATACAGATACGCAGTATTTT. Translating gives CASSSYTDTQYF.

The V and J genes are TRBV5-6 and TRBJ1-4, with 10 nucleotides matching TRBD1. V dropped 5 bases and J dropped 6; count of bases not matched to a gene: 10. The CDR3 runs 16 residues. CDR1 is SGHDT and CDR2 is YYEEEE in the germline V gene. The DNA of the CDR3 is TGTGCCAGCAGTCGTCTAAGGGACAGGGGTGATGAAAAACTGTTTTTT. Translation: CASSRLRDRGDEKLFF. Drawing the rest from reference TRBV5-6 and TRBJ1-4, the complete variable domain is DAGVTQSPTHLIKTRGQQVTLRCSPKSGHDTVSWYQQALGQGPQFIFQYYEEEERQRGNFPDRFSGHQFPNYSSELNVNALLLGDSALYLCASSRLRDRGDEKLFFGSGTQLSVL.

This rearrangement joins TRBV7-9 to TRBJ1-1; no firm D call. This CDR3 region has 15 residues. The germline CDR1 and CDR2 sequences are SEHNR and FQNEAQ (reference sequence). Trimming took off 4 bases at V and 0 bases at J, with 12 bases between the two ends. The CDR3 sequence is CASSSRRALNTEAFF. The CDR3 nucleotides are TGTGCCAGCAGCTCCCGGCGGGCGTTGAACACTGAAGCTTTCTTT.

V usage is TRBV7-2 and J usage is TRBJ2-7, with TRBD2 matching 7 bases. The CDR3 loop spans 13 amino acids. Per the germline V gene, CDR1 is SGHTA and CDR2 is FQGNSA. J was trimmed by 5 bases and V by 5 bases; bases with no gene match: 6. CDR3 amino acids: CASSPGGGNEQYF. DNA of the CDR3: TGTGCCAGCAGCCCGGGGGGAGGGAACGAGCAGTACTTC.

The DNA of the CDR3 is TGTGCCAGCAGTCCGGGGGGAGGTTCCTACGAGCAGTACGTC. Residues: CASSPGGGSYEQYV. This chain joins TRBV28 and TRBJ2-7, with 7 nucleotides matching TRBD2. This CDR3 is 14 amino acids long. CDR1 and CDR2 from the germline V gene are MDHEN and SYDVKM. V shed 5 bases and J 1 base; nucleotides not matched to a gene: 5.